One and the same sample provided the 5 T cell receptor beta chains below, sequenced in a study of spatial heterogeneity in lung cancer. This sample's time point: sample taken at primary tumor resection. Sequencing of whole RNA from tumor, nontumor lung or frozen PBMC involved no sorting. MiXCR, applied by TCRdb to the 5' RACE reads, yields one record per CDR3 protein. The profile covers about 5,400 distinct CDR3 sequences, with more than 30% appearing a single time and 3.5% taken by the ten largest. Material: PBMCs, obtained at surgery. These receptor sequences come from a female donor with early-stage non-small cell lung cancer.

As concerns this clonotype: This beta chain is an unintended read in a library built for alpha chains; its size means little. The chain has TRBV29-1 and TRBJ1-2; D call uncertain. V lost 2 bases, J lost 0 bases, and 7 bases lay in between. The CDR3 sequence is 13 residues long. The V gene's germline CDR1 is SQVTM and CDR2 ANQGSEA. CDR3 in DNA: TGCAGCGTTGAACTTAGCGCTAACTATGGCTACACCTTC. Residues: CSVELSANYGYTF.

Only a few counts were recorded for this clonotype. This beta chain is off target for a library built for alpha chains, so its abundance means little. The chain carries TRBV7-3 and TRBJ2-4, with a possible D match to TRBD1 (6 bases). Germline assignment: CDR1 SGHTA and CDR2 FQGTGA. The CDR3 is made up of 13 amino acids. V lost 5 bases and J 6 bases, leaving 11 bases between the germline ends. In DNA, the CDR3 is TGTGCCAGCAGCCCTCAACAGGGAAACATTCAGTACTTC. It translates to CASSPQQGNIQYF.

In regard to this clonotype: With the library built for alpha chains, this beta chain is off target and its frequency is not meaningful. In DNA form, the CDR3 reads TGCGCCAGCAGCCAAGCCCTTCCGTCTGAGCAGTTCTTC. Amino acids: CASSQALPSEQFF. The chain is built from TRBV4-1 and TRBJ2-1; D is ambiguous. Between the trimmed V and J ends, which lost 1 base and 9 bases, there was a span of 10 bases. This CDR3 comprises 13 residues. Germline V lookup: CDR1 MGHRA, CDR2 YSYEKL.

This clonotype was seen more than once but under ten times. This beta chain represents an off-target read in a library built for alpha chains; its size is of limited meaning. DNA of the CDR3: TGTGCCAGCAGCTTGGACAGGGGCCCCGAGCAGTACTTC. This encodes CASSLDRGPEQYF. V and J are TRBV5-4 and TRBJ2-7; 7 bases are shared with TRBD1. V was clipped by 0 bases and J by 6 bases; unmatched bases: 3. Germline V gene data show CDR1 as SGHNT and CDR2 as YYREEE (reference sequence). This CDR3 spans 13 amino acids.

This clonotype was seen only once. This beta chain is an unintended read in a library built for alpha chains; its size means little. The rearrangement uses TRBV12-3 or TRBV12-4 and TRBJ2-3, with 13 bases identical to TRBD2. This CDR3 is built from 15 residues. Trimming cost V 4 bases and J 3 bases; bases outside gene matches: 1. CDR3 residues: CASSWTSGGTDTQYF. In nucleotides, the CDR3 is TGTGCCAGCAGTTGGACTAGCGGGGGAACAGATACGCAGTATTTT.